The present entry profiles one T cell receptor beta chain with its context. This clonotype was seen more than once but under ten times. What this receptor recognizes is not known. No qualities accompany the bases; no much larger clone lies one base away. This sample was included in a study of CD8+CD57+ T cells in acquired aplastic anemia (dated by TCRdb to the late 2010s). In terms of the full investigation: A mean of approximately 3 ug of DNA, ranging from 0.2 to 27.4 ug, was extracted from sorted CD4+ and CD8+ cells. CD8+CD57+ expansion was defined as frequency above the mean frequency observed in healthy subjects.

V is cut by 4 bases and J by 4 bases, and the space between the germline ends is 10 bases. CDR1 and CDR2 are drawn from the germline V gene (reference sequence): DFQATT, SNEGSKA. The CDR3, from cysteine to phenylalanine, totals 12 residues. Only the CDR3 portion is preserved as DNA: 36 bases, with reading frame beginning at the first base. Findings and caveats that apply to the study as a whole: Twenty-nine CD8+ CDR3 sequences were found to be shared between patients and controls, but these sequences appeared to be highly expressed in patients and within the immunodominant clones of the patients. No significant difference in CD8+ Simpson's diversity was found between patients and healthy controls (P=0.060).

TCR beta VDJ combination and CDR3 sequence profiling used genomic DNA as the template. An Illumina HiSeq 2000 was the platform used for TCR repertoire sequencing. For the original study's pipeline: Repertoire assessment relied on Simpson's diversity index, CDR3 size and DJ length profiles, and TRBV/TRBJ rearrangement plots. The immunodominant clone was defined as the most abundant DNA sequence in deep sequencing data. CDR3 amino acid sequences were checked for sharing across subjects and were also compared against the VDJdb database and published repertoires. TCRdb reprocessed the public reads (quality trimming at Q25 with fastp, clone calling with MiXCR) and kept in-frame beta chains. A single entry per CDR3 protein holds the most common genes and DNA from its merged rows. TCRdb, not the original authors, processed these V and J calls. The sample table holds some 170,000 distinct CDR3 sequences, of which about two thirds were seen once. The top ten hold about 50% of the sample.

Expansion of CD8+CD57+ cells had been shown by flow cytometry in the patients chosen for sequencing. Every patient had severe acquired aplastic anemia, diagnosed using the International Study of Aplastic Anemia and Agranulocytosis and Camitta criteria. Patients had received no therapy at the time of blood sampling. TCR repertoires of sorted CD4+ and CD8+ blood T cells from severe aplastic anemia patients and healthy subjects were deep-sequenced in the study. Patients were enrolled under clinicaltrials.gov protocols 00001620, 01623167, 00001397, 00071045, 00081523 and 00961064 in the USA. Ficoll-Paque density gradient centrifugation was used to isolate peripheral blood mononuclear cells. Before DNA extraction, CD4+ and CD8+ T cells were sorted by FACS or by magnetic beads.

Rearrangement joined TRBV20-1 to TRBJ1-2; TRBD1 is a possible D gene, resting on 6 matching bases. Sample: sorted CD4+, CD8+, or CD8+CD57+ T cells (not recorded which) from PBMCs. The sequence derives from a human donor with aplastic anemia. CDR3 sequence: CSAITGTYGYTF. The sequenced DNA: TGCAGTGCTATAACAGGGACCTATGGCTACACCTTC.